This TCR beta chain was recovered during a study of regulatory and conventional T cells in RAG deficiency. Conventional CD4+ T cells were sorted from blood as CD25-low CD127-high cells. General study points: Other subsets showed 8.5 to 10-fold reductions, but Treg unique TCR beta sequences fell 95 to 100-fold in these patients.

Only in-frame clones appear in the TCRdb table, and some are missing; sequencing was by immunoSEQ multiplex PCR. The sample includes some 35,000 clones, roughly 76% of them seen just once. CDR1 is SGHVS and CDR2 is FQNEAQ in the germline V gene. This CDR3 region has 15 residues. V shed 7 bases, J shed 4 bases, and the junction held 9 bases outside the gene matches. As to this clone: Its target is unknown.

The sample also formed part of further work on regulatory T cells. As reported in that work: The primer mix had 52 TRBV and 13 TRBJ primers.

This clonotype was sampled from a human donor in good health. The sequencing input was CD4+ effector T cells sorted from blood. The chain uses TRBV7-8 and TRBJ2-3; 9 bases map to TRBD1. CDR3 coding DNA: TGTGCCAGCACCCCACACGGGACAGGGTCAGATACGCAGTATTTT. Protein: CASTPHGTGSDTQYF.